These 23 T cell receptor beta chains came from one sample sequenced in a study of early T cells in non-severe SARS-CoV-2 infection. TCRdb ran MiXCR on the 5' RACE reads and lists one entry per CDR3 protein. The sample contains 70,000 or so distinct CDR3 sequences, roughly 11% of which appear only once. Input material: whole blood. The receptors were gathered from an adult who was a healthcare worker with PCR-confirmed SARS-CoV-2 infection or an uninfected control (not recorded which).

This clonotype was found many times. This chain connects TRBV4-3 to TRBJ2-5, with TRBD1 matching over 7 bases. The J segment lost 4 bases and the V segment lost 1 base, leaving 6 bases of the junction unmatched. The CDR3 is made up of 15 amino acids. Germline V gene sequence: CDR1 LGHNA, CDR2 YSLEER. The CDR3 DNA sequence: TGCGCCAGCAGCCAAGCGTCGCGACAGGGAGAGACCCAGTACTTC. This codes for CASSQASRQGETQYF.

CDR3 loop: CASSVTAHGTDTQYF. The DNA of the CDR3 is TGTGCCAGCAGTGTAACCGCTCACGGCACAGATACGCAGTATTTT. The rearrangement joins TRBV27 to TRBJ2-3; D unclear. Germline V gene data show CDR1 as MNHEY and CDR2 as SMNVEV (reference sequence). V was shortened by 5 bases and J by 1 base, with 13 bases between the two germline ends. The CDR3 runs 15 residues.

This chain uses TRBV10-3 with TRBJ2-7, with 7 bases fitting TRBD2. Germline trimming cut 6 bases from V and 3 bases from J; bases unmatched to any gene: 5. Looked up from germline, CDR1 is ENHRY and CDR2 is SYGVKD. There are 13 residues in the CDR3. CDR3 loop: CAIRDLAVYEQYF. The CDR3 DNA reads as TGTGCCATCAGGGATCTAGCGGTCTACGAGCAGTACTTC.

The gene calls are TRBV6-1 and TRBJ2-3; TRBD1 agrees at 7 bases. With V trimmed by 7 bases and J by 2 bases, 6 bases remained unmatched. CDR1 and CDR2 (germline): MNHNS, SASEGT. The CDR3 consists of 14 residues. CDR3 nucleotide sequence: TGTGCCAGCACCCGTGGACAGGACACAGATACGCAGTATTTT. Its translation: CASTRGQDTDTQYF.

This clonotype was seen only a few times. The chain employs TRBV2 and TRBJ2-3; 7 positions match TRBD1. Germline CDR1 SNHLY, CDR2 FYNNEI. V lost 4 bases, J lost 3 bases, and 7 bases stayed unmatched. The CDR3 loop spans 15 amino acids. The CDR3 coding sequence is TGTGCCAGCAGTGCCGCGAGACAGGGAACAGATACGCAGTATTTT. It yields the protein CASSAARQGTDTQYF.

The chain carries TRBV9 and TRBJ1-5, with 7 bases lining up with TRBD1. V was clipped by 3 bases and J by 4 bases; unmatched bases: 4. The CDR3 consists of 14 residues. Germline values: CDR1 SGDLS, CDR2 YYNGEE. The CDR3 DNA is TGTGCCAGCAGCGCCGAACAGGGGAATCAGCCCCAGCATTTT. It yields the protein CASSAEQGNQPQHF.

At least ten counts were recorded for this clonotype. The chain combines TRBV20-1 with TRBJ2-1; D ambiguous. Per germline, CDR1 DFQATT and CDR2 SNEGSKA (reference sequence). The CDR3 has 15 amino acids. The V end was cut by 0 bases, the J end by 5 bases, with 14 bases between. CDR3 in amino acids: CSARDKYPPNNEQFF. The CDR3 DNA is TGCAGTGCTAGAGATAAATACCCACCGAACAATGAGCAGTTCTTC.

This clonotype has only a few counts. V gene TRBV6-5 combines with J gene TRBJ2-5; 10 bases fit TRBD1. CDR3 length: 14 residues. CDR1 and CDR2 (germline): MNHEY, SVGAGI. V lost 4 bases to trimming and J lost 4 bases; unmatched junction nucleotides: 3. The CDR3 region has the DNA TGTGCCAGCAGTTCTGACAGGGGGCGAGAGACCCAGTACTTC. Translation gives CASSSDRGRETQYF.

This clonotype was seen a few times. The J gene is TRBJ1-5, the V gene TRBV12-3 or TRBV12-4; D gene uncertain. The V and J ends lost 5 bases and 5 bases respectively, with 7 bases between them. The CDR3 runs 12 residues. The CDR3 sequence: CASSPPHQPQHF. CDR3 DNA: TGTGCCAGCAGTCCCCCACATCAGCCCCAGCATTTT.

This clonotype was detected many times. The chain recombines TRBV4-2 with TRBJ2-3, with TRBD2 matching 8 bases. This CDR3 has 17 amino acids. The V segment lost 0 bases and the J segment 6 bases; nucleotides outside the gene matches: 11. Looked up from germline, CDR1 is LGHNA and CDR2 is YNFKEQ. CDR3 loop: CASSQDIWREVMDTQYF. The CDR3 region has the DNA TGTGCCAGCAGCCAAGATATTTGGCGGGAGGTGATGGATACGCAGTATTTT.

This clonotype has a handful of counts. J is TRBJ2-7 and V is TRBV7-2; D could derive from TRBD1 or TRBD2 (5 bases each). The CDR3 has 14 residues. V lost 5 bases to trimming and J lost 3 bases, with 14 bases between them. Germline-derived CDR1 and CDR2 are SGHTA and FQGNSA. CDR3 protein: CASSLGTLGYEQYF. CDR3 in DNA: TGTGCCAGCAGCCTGGGGACCCTTGGCTACGAGCAGTACTTC.

The chain recombines TRBV27 with TRBJ2-2; maybe TRBD2 (6 bases). V lost 4 bases and J lost 6, with 15 bases in between. This CDR3 contains 15 residues. The V gene's germline CDR1 is MNHEY and CDR2 SMNVEV (reference sequence). The CDR3 region has the DNA TGTGCCAGCAGTTGGGCCGCAGGGACTTCCGGGGAGCTGTTTTTT. This encodes CASSWAAGTSGELFF.

This chain links TRBV10-3 with TRBJ2-4; D not certain. The CDR3 loop spans 15 amino acids. Germline-derived CDR1 and CDR2 are ENHRY and SYGVKD. The V end lost 0 bases, the J end lost 0 bases, and 6 bases lay between the germline ends. The CDR3 region is CAISESVLAKNIQYF. CDR3 bases: TGTGCCATCAGTGAGTCCGTTCTAGCCAAAAACATTCAGTACTTC.

This clonotype came up a few times. The chain links TRBV20-1 to TRBJ2-7; 7 nucleotides align to TRBD2. Germline assignment: CDR1 DFQATT and CDR2 SNEGSKA (reference sequence). The CDR3 is 13 residues long. V lost 7 bases, J lost 2 bases, and 8 bases stayed unmatched. CDR3 nucleotides: TGCAGTGTTCCTAGCGGACAAACCTACGAGCAGTACTTC. It codes for CSVPSGQTYEQYF.

In its sample, this clonotype was seen many times. This chain links TRBV7-9 with TRBJ2-1, with 8 bases matching TRBD2. Trimming took 11 bases from V and 8 from J; bases not matched to a gene: 14. The length of the CDR3 is 14 residues. Germline V gene lookup returns CDR1 SEHNR and CDR2 FQNEAQ (reference sequence). CDR3 nucleotide sequence: TGTGCCTCCCTAGTCGGGAGGGCCGATGATGAGCAGTTCTTC. Amino acid sequence: CASLVGRADDEQFF.

The chain couples TRBV28 to TRBJ2-2; 7 bases match TRBD1. CDR3 length: 15 amino acids. With 2 bases clipped from V and 6 bases from J, the junction kept 6 bases outside the gene matches. Looked up from germline, CDR1 is MDHEN and CDR2 is SYDVKM. This CDR3 reads CASSLTYRGAGELFF. The CDR3 DNA sequence: TGTGCCAGCAGTTTAACCTACAGGGGTGCCGGGGAGCTGTTTTTT.

The chain combines TRBV12-3 or TRBV12-4 with TRBJ1-1, with a tentative D call TRBD1 (6 bases). With 4 bases removed from V and 1 base from J, the gap between germline ends came to 10 bases. The CDR3 is made up of 14 amino acids. The CDR3 here is CASSSTGQNTEAFF. CDR3 in DNA: TGTGCCAGCAGTTCGACAGGCCAGAACACTGAAGCTTTCTTT.

CDR3 sequence reads: CASSETRGRAYEQYF. Written as DNA, the CDR3 is TGTGCCAGCAGTGAAACTCGCGGGAGGGCCTACGAGCAGTACTTC. The J gene is TRBJ2-7, the V gene TRBV2; 9 positions agree with TRBD2. This CDR3 contains 15 residues. V lost 2 bases, J lost 2 bases, and 4 bases stayed unmatched. Germline CDR1 and CDR2: SNHLY and FYNNEI.

The rearrangement joins TRBV7-2 to TRBJ1-6; 10 bases agree with TRBD1. Germline CDR1 is SGHTA and CDR2 is FQGNSA. CDR3 length: 15 amino acids. The J segment lost 12 bases and the V segment lost 3 bases, leaving 8 bases of the junction unmatched. CDR3 in DNA: TGTGCCAGCAGCTTCCCGGGACAGGGGATGCGACCCCTCCACTTT. It yields the protein CASSFPGQGMRPLHF.

This clonotype was counted at least ten times. The V call is TRBV4-1, the J call TRBJ2-1; 8 bases line up with TRBD1. Germline assignment: CDR1 MGHRA and CDR2 YSYEKL. The ends lost 3 bases at V and 5 bases at J; junction bases unmatched: 9. The CDR3 contains 16 residues. CDR3 coding DNA: TGCGCCAGCAGCCAGGAGGACAGGGAGGTGGACAATGAGCAGTTCTTC. Translated: CASSQEDREVDNEQFF.

In this sample, this clonotype turned up a few times. The chain uses TRBV19 and TRBJ2-6; D ambiguous. V lost 3 bases, J lost 0 bases, and 6 bases lay in between. Germline CDR1 reads LNHDA; CDR2 reads SQIVND (reference sequence). The CDR3 covers 15 residues. CDR3 region: CASSILSSGANVLTF. CDR3 nucleotides: TGTGCCAGTAGTATCCTCAGCTCTGGGGCCAACGTCCTGACTTTC. Supplemented by reference TRBV19 and TRBJ2-6, the full variable domain reads DGGITQSPKYLFRKEGQNVTLSCEQNLNHDAMYWYRQDPGQGLRLIYYSQIVNDFQKGDIAEGYSVSREKKESFPLTVTSAQKNPTAFYLCASSILSSGANVLTFGAGSRLTVL.

This chain uses TRBV6-1 with TRBJ2-1; 11 bases agree with TRBD2. This CDR3 has 14 amino acids. The V gene end was trimmed by 11 bases and the J gene end by 6 bases; junction bases not matched to a gene: 9. CDR1 is MNHNS and CDR2 is SASEGT in the germline V gene. The CDR3 sequence: CASGGLAGSNEQFF. The DNA for the CDR3 is TGTGCCTCGGGAGGACTAGCGGGCTCCAATGAGCAGTTCTTC.

The V gene is TRBV12-3 or TRBV12-4, the J gene TRBJ2-5; 7 positions match TRBD2. The CDR3 is made up of 14 amino acids. V dropped 4 bases and J dropped 1; count of bases not matched to a gene: 3. The CDR3 reads CASSSLAVQETQYF. CDR3 in DNA: TGTGCCAGCAGTTCTCTAGCGGTCCAAGAGACCCAGTACTTC.